Listed below are T cell receptor beta chains from one sample, sequenced in a study of T-cell memory formation after mild COVID-19. Each CDR3 protein gets one entry after TCRdb re-called the 5' RACE reads with MiXCR. The data contain 190,000 or so distinct CDR3 sequences, roughly a tenth of them singletons. The material sequenced was PBMCs or a T cell subset sorted from them (not recorded which). All receptors derive from a young man who had mild COVID-19 (a few samples of this study predate the infection). Cell type and time point are not known. CDR3s include the opening cysteine and the closing phenylalanine or tryptophan. A D gene is named only where the DNA matches it firmly. The listing skips clone size in some rows; elsewhere it reads once, few, many or a size class.

few	12	TRBV5-1	.	TRBJ1-2	CASSPQGEGYTF	TGCGCCAGCAGCCCGCAGGGAGAGGGCTACACCTTC
few	12	TRBV20-1	.	TRBJ1-5	CSVREGNQPQHF	TGCAGTGTAAGGGAAGGCAATCAGCCCCAGCATTTT
few	13	TRBV12-3/TRBV12-4	.	TRBJ2-7	CASSLTTAYEQYF	TGTGCCAGCAGTTTAACGACTGCTTACGAGCAGTACTTC
.	16	TRBV6-5	.	TRBJ1-3	CASSYSWAYSGNTIYF	TGTGCCAGCAGTTACTCATGGGCTTACTCTGGAAACACCATATATTTT
few	15	TRBV5-1	.	TRBJ1-2	CASSLAAGGGYGYTF	TGCGCCAGCAGCTTGGCCGCCGGCGGGGGCTATGGCTACACCTTC
.	14	TRBV7-2	.	TRBJ1-5	CASSLALGDQPQHF	TGTGCCAGCAGCTTAGCCTTGGGGGATCAGCCCCAGCATTTT
few	13	TRBV6-2/TRBV6-3	.	TRBJ1-2	CASSYTGGGGYTF	TGTGCCAGCAGTTACACGGGTGGAGGTGGCTACACCTTC
few	14	TRBV7-3	.	TRBJ2-3	CASSFTGSSDTQYF	TGTGCCAGCAGCTTCACGGGGAGCTCAGATACGCAGTATTTT
.	15	TRBV2	.	TRBJ2-2	CASSEAAVRTGELFF	TGTGCCAGCAGTGAAGCGGCAGTTAGGACCGGGGAGCTGTTTTTT
.	11	TRBV7-9	.	TRBJ2-3	CANGAADTQYF	TGTGCCAACGGTGCGGCTGATACGCAGTATTTT
.	16	TRBV27	TRBD1	TRBJ1-5	CASSGRKQGGYQPQHF	TGTGCCAGCAGTGGGAGAAAACAGGGGGGATATCAGCCCCAGCATTTT
many	13	TRBV6-5	.	TRBJ2-1	CASSPQGSHEQFF	TGTGCCAGCAGCCCCCAGGGTAGCCATGAGCAGTTCTTC
few	16	TRBV6-5	TRBD2	TRBJ2-1	CASSRTSGGPYNEQFF	TGTGCCAGCAGTCGGACTAGCGGGGGGCCCTACAATGAGCAGTTCTTC
few	19	TRBV27	TRBD1	TRBJ1-2	CASSFREYRTGPRNYGYTF	TGTGCCAGCAGTTTTAGGGAATATCGGACAGGGCCCCGTAACTATGGCTACACCTTC
.	14	TRBV27	.	TRBJ2-3	CASTERTGTDTQYF	TGTGCCAGCACCGAGCGGACAGGCACAGATACGCAGTATTTT